Described below is a single TCR beta chain sequence and its context. Deep was the level at which the assay was run. Profiled with immunoSEQ multiplex PCR; TCRdb holds only in-frame clones, not every one. Here the sample spans roughly 330,000 clones, 74% being singletons. V lost 2 bases, J lost 1 base, and 15 bases lay in between. CDR3 length equals 16 residues. Germline lookup yields CDR1 SGHKS and CDR2 YYEKEE (reference sequence). These data are taken from a study of shared clonotypes between healthy human individuals. The V gene is TRBV5-5, the J gene TRBJ2-5, with D uncertain. The receptor comes from a man younger than 45 in good health. Material: memory CD4+ T cells sorted from blood. Subset here: CD45RA-negative fraction. CDR3 region: CASSLSAAVTQETQYF. The CDR3 DNA is TGTGCCAGCAGCTTATCTGCCGCCGTAACCCAAGAGACCCAGTACTTC.